The T cell receptor beta chain under discussion was sequenced for a study of CD8+ T cells in alopecia areata. Study details: A regimen of oral tofacitinib, 5 to 10 mg twice daily, was given to treated patients. Findings of the study overall: Resident alphabeta T cells of normal skin are also sequenced in scalp samples.

Specimens obtained from alopecia areata patients comprised lesional scalp punch biopsies and peripheral blood. Once RNA had been extracted, it was reverse transcribed into cDNA to act as the sequencing template. Sequenced by immunoSEQ multiplex PCR; TCRdb stores in-frame clones only, minus some. Of approximately 140,000 clones in the sample, more than 45% are singletons; the top ten hold around 6.8%. Trimming took 7 bases from V and 3 from J, leaving 12 bases between them. The CDR3 contains 12 residues. Per the germline V gene, CDR1 is SQVTM and CDR2 is ANQGSEA. Concerning this clone: What it binds is not known.

This TCR was recovered from a human donor with alopecia areata. The sample consisted of CD4+ T cells sorted from blood. V gene TRBV29-1 combines with J gene TRBJ1-2; D is unclear. The CDR3, as DNA: TGCAGCGGACTCGGGGAAGACTATGGCTACACCTTC. It translates to CSGLGEDYGYTF.